The T cell receptor (beta chain) under discussion was sequenced for a study of blood T cell repertoires in COVID-19. This CDR3 spans 15 amino acids. The germline V gene has CDR1 SGDLS and CDR2 YYNGEE. With 1 base clipped from V and 2 bases from J, the junction kept 3 bases outside the gene matches. The study counted Cohort 3 donors as recovered given two negative PCRs, clearance, or symptom resolution. Original processing methods: Counts of nucleated cells, estimated from reference gene primer amplification, were obtained. Assay: immunoSEQ multiplex PCR; the TCRdb copy retains only in-frame clones and omits some. Clone size and the V and J calls come from that table; the DNA yielded D and trimming. The sample holds roughly 290,000 clones, about nine tenths seen once.

The sequencing input was PBMCs or T cells enriched from blood (not recorded which). The receptor's source is a woman aged 40 to 50 who had recovered from COVID-19. The chain uses TRBV9 and TRBJ1-1, with TRBD1 matching 9 bases. The DNA of the CDR3 is TGTGCCAGCAGCGTAACACAGGGGGCCAACACTGAAGCTTTCTTT. This translates into CASSVTQGANTEAFF.